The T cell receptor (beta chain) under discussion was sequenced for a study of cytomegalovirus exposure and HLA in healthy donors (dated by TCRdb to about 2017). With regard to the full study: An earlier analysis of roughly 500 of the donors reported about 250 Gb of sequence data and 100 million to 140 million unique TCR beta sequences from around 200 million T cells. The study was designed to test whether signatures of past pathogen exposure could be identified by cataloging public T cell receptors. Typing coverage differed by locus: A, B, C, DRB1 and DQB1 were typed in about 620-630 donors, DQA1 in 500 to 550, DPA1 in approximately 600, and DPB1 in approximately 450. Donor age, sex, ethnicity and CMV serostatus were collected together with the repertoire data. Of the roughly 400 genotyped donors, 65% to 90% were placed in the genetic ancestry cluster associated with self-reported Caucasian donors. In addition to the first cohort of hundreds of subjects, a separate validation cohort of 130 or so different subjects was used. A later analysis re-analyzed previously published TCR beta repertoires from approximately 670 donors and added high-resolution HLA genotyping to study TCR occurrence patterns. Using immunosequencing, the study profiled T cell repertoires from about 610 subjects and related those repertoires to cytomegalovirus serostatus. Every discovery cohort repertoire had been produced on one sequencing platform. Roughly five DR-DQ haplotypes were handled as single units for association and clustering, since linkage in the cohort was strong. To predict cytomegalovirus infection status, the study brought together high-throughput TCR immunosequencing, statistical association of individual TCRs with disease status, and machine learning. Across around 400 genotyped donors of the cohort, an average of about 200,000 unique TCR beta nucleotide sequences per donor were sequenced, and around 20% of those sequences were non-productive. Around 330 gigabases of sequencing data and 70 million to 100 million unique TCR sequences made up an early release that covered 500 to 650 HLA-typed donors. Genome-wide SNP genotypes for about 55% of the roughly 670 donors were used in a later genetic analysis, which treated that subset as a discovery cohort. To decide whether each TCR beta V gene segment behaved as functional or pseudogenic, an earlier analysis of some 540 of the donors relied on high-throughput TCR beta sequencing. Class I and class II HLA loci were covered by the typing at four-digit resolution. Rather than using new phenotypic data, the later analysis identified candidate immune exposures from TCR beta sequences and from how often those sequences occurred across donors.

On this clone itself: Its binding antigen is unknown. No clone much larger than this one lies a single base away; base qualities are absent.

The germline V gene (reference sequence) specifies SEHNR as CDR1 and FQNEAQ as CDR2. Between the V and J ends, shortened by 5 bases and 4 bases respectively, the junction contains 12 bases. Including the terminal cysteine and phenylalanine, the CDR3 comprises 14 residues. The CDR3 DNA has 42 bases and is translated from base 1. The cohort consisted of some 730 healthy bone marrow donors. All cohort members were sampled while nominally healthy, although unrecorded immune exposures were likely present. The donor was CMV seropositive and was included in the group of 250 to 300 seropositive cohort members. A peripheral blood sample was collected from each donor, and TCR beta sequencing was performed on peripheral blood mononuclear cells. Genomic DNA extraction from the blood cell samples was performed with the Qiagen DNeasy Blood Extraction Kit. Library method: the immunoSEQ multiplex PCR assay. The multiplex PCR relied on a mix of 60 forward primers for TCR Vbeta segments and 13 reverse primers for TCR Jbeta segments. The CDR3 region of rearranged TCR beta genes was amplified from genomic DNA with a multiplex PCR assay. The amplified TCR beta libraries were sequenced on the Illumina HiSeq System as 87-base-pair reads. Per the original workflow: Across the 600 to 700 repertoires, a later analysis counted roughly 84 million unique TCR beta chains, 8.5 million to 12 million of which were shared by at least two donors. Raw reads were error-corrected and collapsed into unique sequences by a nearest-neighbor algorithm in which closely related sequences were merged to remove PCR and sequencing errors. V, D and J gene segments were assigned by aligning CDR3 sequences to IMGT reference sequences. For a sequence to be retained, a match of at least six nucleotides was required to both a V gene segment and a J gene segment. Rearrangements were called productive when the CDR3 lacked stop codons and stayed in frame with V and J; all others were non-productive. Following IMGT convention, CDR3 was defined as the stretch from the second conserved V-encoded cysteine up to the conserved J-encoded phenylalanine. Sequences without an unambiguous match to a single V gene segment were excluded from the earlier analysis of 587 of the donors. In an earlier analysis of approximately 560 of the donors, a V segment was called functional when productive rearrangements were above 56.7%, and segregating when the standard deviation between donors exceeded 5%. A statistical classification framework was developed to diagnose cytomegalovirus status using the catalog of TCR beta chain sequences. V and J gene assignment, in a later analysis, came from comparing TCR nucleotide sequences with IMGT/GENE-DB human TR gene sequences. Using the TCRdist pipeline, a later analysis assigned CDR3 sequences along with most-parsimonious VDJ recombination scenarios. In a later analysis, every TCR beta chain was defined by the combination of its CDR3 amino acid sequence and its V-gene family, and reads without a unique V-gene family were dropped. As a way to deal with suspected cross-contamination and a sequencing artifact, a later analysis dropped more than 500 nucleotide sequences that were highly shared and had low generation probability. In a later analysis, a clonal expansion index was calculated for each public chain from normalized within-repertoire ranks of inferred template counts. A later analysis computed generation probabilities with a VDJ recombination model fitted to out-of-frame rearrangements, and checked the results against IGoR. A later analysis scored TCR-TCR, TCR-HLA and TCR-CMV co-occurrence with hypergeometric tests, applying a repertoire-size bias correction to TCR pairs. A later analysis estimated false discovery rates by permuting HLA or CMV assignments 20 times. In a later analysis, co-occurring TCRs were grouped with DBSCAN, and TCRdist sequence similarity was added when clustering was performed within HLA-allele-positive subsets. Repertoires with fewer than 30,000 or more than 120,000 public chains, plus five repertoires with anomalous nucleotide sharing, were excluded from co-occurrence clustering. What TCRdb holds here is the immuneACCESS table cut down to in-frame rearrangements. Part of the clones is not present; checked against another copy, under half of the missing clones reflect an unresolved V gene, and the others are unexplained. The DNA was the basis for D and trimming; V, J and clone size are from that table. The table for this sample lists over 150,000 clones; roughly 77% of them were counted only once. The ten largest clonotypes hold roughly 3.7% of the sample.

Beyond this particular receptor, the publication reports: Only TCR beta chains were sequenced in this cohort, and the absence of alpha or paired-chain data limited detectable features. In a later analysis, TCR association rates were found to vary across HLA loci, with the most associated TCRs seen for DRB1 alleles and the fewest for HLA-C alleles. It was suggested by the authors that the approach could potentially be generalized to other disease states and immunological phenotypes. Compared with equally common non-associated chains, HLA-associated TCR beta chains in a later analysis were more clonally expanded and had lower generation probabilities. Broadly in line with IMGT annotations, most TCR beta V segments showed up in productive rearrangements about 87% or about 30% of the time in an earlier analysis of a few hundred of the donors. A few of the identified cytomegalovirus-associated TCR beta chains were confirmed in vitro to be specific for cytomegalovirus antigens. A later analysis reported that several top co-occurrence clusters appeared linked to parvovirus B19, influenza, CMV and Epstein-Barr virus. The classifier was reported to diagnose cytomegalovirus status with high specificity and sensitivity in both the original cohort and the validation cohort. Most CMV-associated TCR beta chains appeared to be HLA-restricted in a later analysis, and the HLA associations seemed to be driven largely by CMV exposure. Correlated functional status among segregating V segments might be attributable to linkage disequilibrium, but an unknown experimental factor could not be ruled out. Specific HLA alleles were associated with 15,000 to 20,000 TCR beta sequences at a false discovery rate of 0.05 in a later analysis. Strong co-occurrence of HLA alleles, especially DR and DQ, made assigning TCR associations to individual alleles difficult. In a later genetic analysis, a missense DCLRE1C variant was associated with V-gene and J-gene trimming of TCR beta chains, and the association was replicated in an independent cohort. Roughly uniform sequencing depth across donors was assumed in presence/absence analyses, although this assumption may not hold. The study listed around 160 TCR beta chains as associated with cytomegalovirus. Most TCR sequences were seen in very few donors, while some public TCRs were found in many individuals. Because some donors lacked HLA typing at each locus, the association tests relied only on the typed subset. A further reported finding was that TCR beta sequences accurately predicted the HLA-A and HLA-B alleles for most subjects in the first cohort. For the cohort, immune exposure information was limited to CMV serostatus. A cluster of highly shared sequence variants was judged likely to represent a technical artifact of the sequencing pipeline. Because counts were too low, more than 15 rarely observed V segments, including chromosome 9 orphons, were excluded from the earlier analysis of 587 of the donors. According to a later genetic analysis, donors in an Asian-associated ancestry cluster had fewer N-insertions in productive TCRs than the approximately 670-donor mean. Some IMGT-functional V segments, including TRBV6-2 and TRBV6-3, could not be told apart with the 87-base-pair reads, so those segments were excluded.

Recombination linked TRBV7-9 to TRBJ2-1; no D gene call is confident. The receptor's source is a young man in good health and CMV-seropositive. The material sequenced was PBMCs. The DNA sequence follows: TGTGCCAGCAGCCCGGGTGACGCATACAATGAGCAGTTCTTC. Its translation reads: CASSPGDAYNEQFF.